These T cell receptor beta chains were read from a single sample in a study of Tregs in tolerant kidney transplant recipients. TCRdb keeps only in-frame clones here, not all; method: immunoSEQ multiplex PCR. The profile shows around 120,000 clones, around 91% of them singletons. Input material: CD4+ T cells from blood. These receptors were taken from a human donor in good health. CDR3s include the opening cysteine and the closing phenylalanine or tryptophan. A D gene is named only where the DNA matches it firmly. Rows give clone size only sometimes, using once, few, many, or a class for an expanded clone.

d_gene: -
abundance: -
v_gene: TRBV18
j_gene: TRBJ1-4
CDR3nt: TGTGCCAGCTCACCGTCACAGGGTGGTATAACTAATGAAAAACTGTTTTTT
CDR3aa: CASSPSQGGITNEKLFF

d_gene: -
abundance: -
v_gene: TRBV7-8
j_gene: TRBJ2-2
CDR3nt: TGTGCCAGCAGCTTAAAGACCAACACCGGGGAGCTGTTTTTT
CDR3aa: CASSLKTNTGELFF

d_gene: TRBD1
abundance: -
v_gene: TRBV19
j_gene: TRBJ1-3
CDR3nt: TGTGCCAGTAGTGACGCCGGGACAGTCTCTGGAAACACCATATATTTT
CDR3aa: CASSDAGTVSGNTIYF

d_gene: TRBD1
abundance: -
v_gene: TRBV19
j_gene: TRBJ1-5
CDR3nt: TGTGCCAGTAGTATTTACAGGGGTGAGGAGAGCAATCAGCCCCAGCATTTT
CDR3aa: CASSIYRGEESNQPQHF

d_gene: TRBD2
abundance: once
v_gene: TRBV6-5
j_gene: TRBJ2-1
CDR3nt: TGTGCCAGCAGGCGGACTAGCGGGAGTCTCCCCCAGTTCTTC
CDR3aa: CASRRTSGSLPQFF

d_gene: -
abundance: -
v_gene: TRBV5-6
j_gene: TRBJ2-4
CDR3nt: TGTGCCAGCAGCTTATTTGACATGGCCAAAAACATTCAGTACTTC
CDR3aa: CASSLFDMAKNIQYF

d_gene: -
abundance: -
v_gene: TRBV6-1
j_gene: TRBJ1-1
CDR3nt: TGTGCCACCGCCGGGAACACCTTGGGCACTGAAGCTTTCTTT
CDR3aa: CATAGNTLGTEAFF

d_gene: TRBD1
abundance: once
v_gene: TRBV15
j_gene: TRBJ1-1
CDR3nt: TGTGCCACCAGCCCACGAAGGGACAGCATGAACACTGAAGCTTTCTTT
CDR3aa: CATSPRRDSMNTEAFF

d_gene: -
abundance: -
v_gene: TRBV10-2
j_gene: TRBJ1-1
CDR3nt: TGCGCCAGCAGGAGGGACTCTGAAGCTTTCTTT
CDR3aa: CASRRDSEAFF

d_gene: TRBD1
abundance: -
v_gene: TRBV6-1
j_gene: TRBJ2-5
CDR3nt: TGTGCCAGCAGTGAGAGAAAGGACAGGGTGAAGACCCAGTACTTC
CDR3aa: CASSERKDRVKTQYF

d_gene: -
abundance: -
v_gene: TRBV19
j_gene: TRBJ2-4
CDR3nt: TGTGCCAGTAGTCCGGAGGGGGACAACCCTAAAAAAGCCAAAAACATTCAGTACTTC
CDR3aa: CASSPEGDNPKKAKNIQYF

d_gene: -
abundance: -
v_gene: TRBV9
j_gene: TRBJ2-4
CDR3nt: TGTGCCAGCAGCGTTCGATTTGGGCGAGCGGACATTCAGTACTTC
CDR3aa: CASSVRFGRADIQYF

d_gene: -
abundance: -
v_gene: TRBV18
j_gene: TRBJ1-4
CDR3nt: TGTGCCAGCTCACCACTCAACACGGACAATGAAAAACTGTTTTTT
CDR3aa: CASSPLNTDNEKLFF

d_gene: -
abundance: -
v_gene: TRBV5-4
j_gene: TRBJ2-2
CDR3nt: TGTGCCAGCAGCACCGGGACAAGGAACACCGGGGAGCTGTTTTTT
CDR3aa: CASSTGTRNTGELFF

d_gene: -
abundance: -
v_gene: TRBV2
j_gene: TRBJ2-7
CDR3nt: TGTGCCAGCAGTAAGGCAGGGGTTTACGAGCAGTACTTC
CDR3aa: CASSKAGVYEQYF

d_gene: -
abundance: -
v_gene: TRBV6-5
j_gene: TRBJ1-4
CDR3nt: TGTGCCAGCAGTTATGGGGGCTTCGATGAAAAACTGTTTTTT
CDR3aa: CASSYGGFDEKLFF

d_gene: TRBD1
abundance: -
v_gene: TRBV5-4
j_gene: TRBJ1-3
CDR3nt: TGTGCCAGCAGCCAGGGACAGGGTAGAAACACCATATATTTT
CDR3aa: CASSQGQGRNTIYF

d_gene: -
abundance: -
v_gene: TRBV5-4
j_gene: TRBJ1-2
CDR3nt: TGTGCCAGCAGCGTGGACGGTAATGGCTACACCTTC
CDR3aa: CASSVDGNGYTF

d_gene: TRBD2
abundance: -
v_gene: TRBV18
j_gene: TRBJ2-7
CDR3nt: TGTGCCAGCTCACCGGCCCTAGCGGGGGGCAACTACGAGCAGTACTTC
CDR3aa: CASSPALAGGNYEQYF

d_gene: TRBD2
abundance: once
v_gene: TRBV7-7
j_gene: TRBJ2-5
CDR3nt: TGTGCCAGCAGCCATAGCGGGAGGGGAGAGACCCAGTACTTC
CDR3aa: CASSHSGRGETQYF

d_gene: -
abundance: once
v_gene: TRBV6-6
j_gene: TRBJ2-3
CDR3nt: TGTGCCAGCGGCTCCACAAGGGGTACAGATACGCAGTATTTT
CDR3aa: CASGSTRGTDTQYF

d_gene: -
abundance: -
v_gene: TRBV27
j_gene: TRBJ2-4
CDR3nt: TGTGCCAGCAGTTTATTAGGGGGAGGGAAAAACATTCAGTACTTC
CDR3aa: CASSLLGGGKNIQYF

d_gene: TRBD1
abundance: once
v_gene: TRBV9
j_gene: TRBJ2-7
CDR3nt: TGTGCCAGCAGCCCGACAGGGGGCTACGAGCAGTACTTC
CDR3aa: CASSPTGGYEQYF

d_gene: TRBD1
abundance: -
v_gene: TRBV6-5
j_gene: TRBJ1-1
CDR3nt: TGTGCCAGCGGGACAGGGGGGCCGAACACTGAAGCTTTCTTT
CDR3aa: CASGTGGPNTEAFF

d_gene: TRBD1
abundance: few
v_gene: TRBV18
j_gene: TRBJ2-2
CDR3nt: TGTGCCAGCTCACCACTCGCAGGGGGCAATTCCGGGGAGCTGTTTTTT
CDR3aa: CASSPLAGGNSGELFF

d_gene: -
abundance: -
v_gene: TRBV2
j_gene: TRBJ2-3
CDR3nt: TGTGCCAGCAGGGCACCGTCCACAGATACGCAGTATTTT
CDR3aa: CASRAPSTDTQYF

d_gene: -
abundance: few
v_gene: TRBV5-6
j_gene: TRBJ1-2
CDR3nt: TGTGCCAGCAGCCCTACCCAGGGGAGCGGCTACACCTTC
CDR3aa: CASSPTQGSGYTF

d_gene: -
abundance: -
v_gene: TRBV6-1
j_gene: TRBJ2-5
CDR3nt: TGTGCCAGCAGTGAAGCGGGGGAGACCCAGTACTTC
CDR3aa: CASSEAGETQYF

d_gene: -
abundance: once
v_gene: TRBV25-1
j_gene: TRBJ1-2
CDR3nt: TGTGCCAGCAGCCCGAGTTGGGAGGGGTCGAACTATGGCTACACCTTC
CDR3aa: CASSPSWEGSNYGYTF

d_gene: TRBD2
abundance: -
v_gene: TRBV7-9
j_gene: TRBJ2-7
CDR3nt: TGTGCCAGCAGCCGCCGACTAGCGGGGGGGCCCGACGAGCAGTACTTC
CDR3aa: CASSRRLAGGPDEQYF

d_gene: TRBD1
abundance: -
v_gene: TRBV7-9
j_gene: TRBJ1-6
CDR3nt: TGTGCCAGCAGCCTACCAGACGGGAGGACAGGTCTCCCCCCCCTCCACTTT
CDR3aa: CASSLPDGRTGLPPLHF

d_gene: TRBD1
abundance: -
v_gene: TRBV5-1
j_gene: TRBJ2-1
CDR3nt: TGCGCCAGCGCGACAGGGAATCTTTTCAATGAGCAGTTCTTC
CDR3aa: CASATGNLFNEQFF

d_gene: -
abundance: -
v_gene: TRBV18
j_gene: TRBJ2-2
CDR3nt: TGTGCCAGCTCAAAGGGACCGTCGAACACCGGGGAGCTGTTTTTT
CDR3aa: CASSKGPSNTGELFF

d_gene: -
abundance: -
v_gene: TRBV5-6
j_gene: TRBJ2-3
CDR3nt: TGTGCCAGCAGCTGGTTTACTAGACTTAGCACAGATACGCAGTATTTT
CDR3aa: CASSWFTRLSTDTQYF

d_gene: TRBD1
abundance: -
v_gene: TRBV10-2
j_gene: TRBJ1-6
CDR3nt: TGCGCCAGCAGTGAGGTGACAGGGGGACGTGGGTATAATTCACCCCTCCACTTT
CDR3aa: CASSEVTGGRGYNSPLHF

d_gene: TRBD1
abundance: -
v_gene: TRBV6-4
j_gene: TRBJ2-2
CDR3nt: TGTGCCAGCAGTTACCTAGGGGACAGTAACTCCGGGGAGCTGTTTTTT
CDR3aa: CASSYLGDSNSGELFF

d_gene: TRBD1
abundance: -
v_gene: TRBV19
j_gene: TRBJ2-7
CDR3nt: TGTGCCAGTAGTGTACAGGGGAACTTCTACGAGCAGTACTTC
CDR3aa: CASSVQGNFYEQYF

d_gene: -
abundance: few
v_gene: TRBV11-2
j_gene: TRBJ1-2
CDR3nt: TGTGCCAGCAGCCCCATCCCGATACTCAAGAACTATGGCTACACCTTC
CDR3aa: CASSPIPILKNYGYTF

d_gene: -
abundance: -
v_gene: TRBV6-1
j_gene: TRBJ1-5
CDR3nt: TGTGCCAGCAACCCTAGGGGGACGGCTAATCAGCCCCAGCATTTT
CDR3aa: CASNPRGTANQPQHF

d_gene: -
abundance: -
v_gene: TRBV29-1
j_gene: TRBJ1-4
CDR3nt: TGCAGCGTTAGCGGTGGGGCTACAACTAATGAAAAACTGTTTTTT
CDR3aa: CSVSGGATTNEKLFF

d_gene: TRBD2
abundance: -
v_gene: TRBV5-6
j_gene: TRBJ2-7
CDR3nt: TGTGCCAGCAGCTTCGGCCCAAGCGGGGCAACCTACGAGCAGTACTTC
CDR3aa: CASSFGPSGATYEQYF

d_gene: TRBD1
abundance: -
v_gene: TRBV19
j_gene: TRBJ1-5
CDR3nt: TGTGCCAGTAGTCGACAGGGGGCGCCGGAGCAGCCCCAGCATTTT
CDR3aa: CASSRQGAPEQPQHF

d_gene: TRBD2
abundance: -
v_gene: TRBV7-3
j_gene: TRBJ2-1
CDR3nt: TGTGCCAGCAGCTTGTTACTAGCGGGGGGGAACAATGAGCAGTTCTTC
CDR3aa: CASSLLLAGGNNEQFF

d_gene: -
abundance: -
v_gene: TRBV29-1
j_gene: TRBJ2-1
CDR3nt: TGCAGCGTTGCCCCTGTAGACTCCTACAATGAGCAGTTCTTC
CDR3aa: CSVAPVDSYNEQFF

d_gene: -
abundance: -
v_gene: TRBV11-3
j_gene: TRBJ1-1
CDR3nt: TGTGCCAGCAGCTTGAGTAGAGGGACTGAAGCTTTCTTT
CDR3aa: CASSLSRGTEAFF

d_gene: -
abundance: once
v_gene: TRBV4-1
j_gene: TRBJ2-7
CDR3nt: TGCGCCAGCAGCCAAGCCCACCCGGGTCACGAGCAGTACTTC
CDR3aa: CASSQAHPGHEQYF

d_gene: TRBD2
abundance: -
v_gene: TRBV5-4
j_gene: TRBJ2-3
CDR3nt: TGTGCCAGCAGCTCTAGTAGCGGGGCCACAGATACGCAGTATTTT
CDR3aa: CASSSSSGATDTQYF

d_gene: -
abundance: -
v_gene: TRBV4-1
j_gene: TRBJ2-1
CDR3nt: TGCGCCAGCACCCGTCGGACTGGTTCCTACAATGAGCAGTTCTTC
CDR3aa: CASTRRTGSYNEQFF

d_gene: TRBD1
abundance: -
v_gene: TRBV6-5
j_gene: TRBJ1-1
CDR3nt: TGTGCCAGCTTCCCTTACAGGGGACGCGGCACTGAAGCTTTCTTT
CDR3aa: CASFPYRGRGTEAFF

d_gene: TRBD1
abundance: -
v_gene: TRBV5-4
j_gene: TRBJ2-2
CDR3nt: TGTGCCAGCAGCTTGCAACAGGGGGCAGGGACCGGGGAGCTGTTTTTT
CDR3aa: CASSLQQGAGTGELFF

d_gene: -
abundance: -
v_gene: TRBV2
j_gene: TRBJ2-7
CDR3nt: TGTGCCAGCAGGCAGGGGAGAGGCTACGAGCAGTACTTC
CDR3aa: CASRQGRGYEQYF

d_gene: -
abundance: -
v_gene: TRBV5-5
j_gene: TRBJ2-7
CDR3nt: TGTGCCAGCAGCTTGGCCGGTACAGACCCCCACGAGCAGTACTTC
CDR3aa: CASSLAGTDPHEQYF

d_gene: -
abundance: -
v_gene: TRBV9
j_gene: TRBJ2-1
CDR3nt: TGTGCCAGCAGCGTAGCGGGGAACTCCATTATAGGTGAGCAGTTCTTC
CDR3aa: CASSVAGNSIIGEQFF

d_gene: TRBD1
abundance: -
v_gene: TRBV5-4
j_gene: TRBJ1-6
CDR3nt: TGTGCCAGCAGCTTGAGAACAGGGGAGGGGTCACCCCTCCACTTT
CDR3aa: CASSLRTGEGSPLHF

d_gene: -
abundance: -
v_gene: TRBV1
j_gene: TRBJ2-7
CDR3nt: TGCACCAGCAGCCTGACAGGTTTTAACGGTCTACGGTTCTACGAGCAGTACTTC
CDR3aa: CTSSLTGFNGLRFYEQYF

d_gene: TRBD2
abundance: -
v_gene: TRBV5-4
j_gene: TRBJ2-3
CDR3nt: TGTGCCAGCAGCCCTACCCAGCTAGCGGGGTCAGCGGATACGCAGTATTTT
CDR3aa: CASSPTQLAGSADTQYF

d_gene: TRBD1
abundance: once
v_gene: TRBV10-2
j_gene: TRBJ1-2
CDR3nt: TGCGCCAGCAGTGAAGCCCCCGGACAGGGAGGCTATGGCTACACCTTC
CDR3aa: CASSEAPGQGGYGYTF

d_gene: TRBD1
abundance: -
v_gene: TRBV7-7
j_gene: TRBJ2-2
CDR3nt: TGTGCCAGCAGCTTCCGACAGGGGACCGGGGAGCTGTTTTTT
CDR3aa: CASSFRQGTGELFF

d_gene: TRBD1
abundance: once
v_gene: TRBV5-4
j_gene: TRBJ2-7
CDR3nt: TGTGCCAGCAGCTTGGGGACAGGTGTTATGTACGAGCAGTACTTC
CDR3aa: CASSLGTGVMYEQYF

d_gene: -
abundance: -
v_gene: TRBV19
j_gene: TRBJ1-1
CDR3nt: TGTGCCAGTAGTTCCCCAGGGGAGTGGAACACTGAAGCTTTCTTT
CDR3aa: CASSSPGEWNTEAFF